These 23 T cell receptor beta chains originate from one sample sequenced in a study of identifying expanded T cells in peripheral blood. Clones were sequenced by immunoSEQ multiplex PCR, and TCRdb holds only the in-frame ones, with some missing. The table has about 82,000 clones, approximately 90% seen once. Material for sequencing was blood. The receptors shown here come from a person between 18 and 70 years old in good health.

CDR3 nucleotides: TGTGCCAGCAGCGTAGAGGGCGGGAGTGGATCCTACGAGCAGTACTTC. This sequence encodes CASSVEGGSGSYEQYF. This rearrangement joins TRBV9 to TRBJ2-7; 7 nucleotides align to TRBD2. Germline assignment: CDR1 SGDLS and CDR2 YYNGEE. The length of the CDR3 is 16 residues. V shed 0 bases and J 1 base; nucleotides not matched to a gene: 7.

The V and J genes are TRBV11-3 and TRBJ2-1; tentatively, D is TRBD2 (6 bases). Germline V CDR1 and CDR2: SGHNT, YENEEA. V lost 2 bases and J lost 6, with 11 bases in between. The CDR3 has 14 amino acids. The DNA for the CDR3 is TGTGCCAGCAGCTTAACGGGAGCCCTCAATGAGCAGTTCTTC. Its protein product is CASSLTGALNEQFF.

As to this clone: At one boundary the junction diverges from the germline segment, which might be a read error. This specimen includes other DNA sequences encoding the same CDR3. CDR3 in amino acids: CASSLVTSSYNEQFF. For the CDR3, the DNA is TGCGCCAGCAGCTTGGTGACTAGCAGTTACAATGAACAGTTCTTC. This chain uses TRBV5-1 with TRBJ2-1, with 7 bases fitting TRBD2. This CDR3 has 15 residues. Germline lookup yields CDR1 SGHRS and CDR2 YFSETQ.

V gene TRBV2 combines with J gene TRBJ1-4; a possible D gene is TRBD1 (5 bases). The V and J ends lost 7 bases and 7 bases respectively, with 19 bases between them. The CDR3 is 15 residues long. Per the germline V gene, CDR1 is SNHLY and CDR2 is FYNNEI. The CDR3 DNA reads TGTGCCAGCACTACCCCGGGGGGATGGGGTGAAAAACTGTTTTTT. Translation: CASTTPGGWGEKLFF.

This clone has just a few counts. The DNA is left out, because the CDR3 cannot be placed on it with certainty; the CDR3 is given as TCRdb lists it. The chain carries TRBV30 and TRBJ1-2. The CDR3 is 13 residues long, counting both termini. The germline V gene encodes CDR1 GTSNPN and CDR2 SVGIG (reference sequence). CDR3 sequence reads: CAWSPFGPGGYTF.

V gene TRBV4-1 combines with J gene TRBJ1-3; D call uncertain. Germline loops: CDR1 MGHRA, CDR2 YSYEKL. The V end lost 1 base, the J end lost 4 bases, and 8 bases lay between the germline ends. The CDR3 consists of 14 residues. Here the CDR3 DNA reads TGCGCCAGCAGCCAAGTATCTGGCGGAAACACCATATATTTT. It translates to CASSQVSGGNTIYF.

The genes are TRBV2 and TRBJ1-5; a weak D match, TRBD1 (6 bases). CDR3 length: 12 residues. The V gene's germline CDR1 is SNHLY and CDR2 FYNNEI. V shed 7 bases and J shed 2 bases, with 6 bases lying between them. The chain's CDR3 is CASTGGNQPQHF. The CDR3 DNA is TGTGCCAGCACAGGGGGCAATCAGCCCCAGCATTTT.

The chain links TRBV11-3 to TRBJ1-2, with TRBD1 matching 9 bases. V shed 5 bases, J shed 3 bases, and the junction held 10 bases outside the gene matches. Germline V lookup: CDR1 SGHNT, CDR2 YENEEA. This CDR3 region has 16 residues. The CDR3 DNA follows: TGTGCCAGCAGCCGAACGAACAGGGGGCTGGACTATGGCTACACCTTC. The encoded protein is CASSRTNRGLDYGYTF.

This clone appeared a few times. The J gene is TRBJ2-1, the V gene TRBV9; 8 nucleotides match TRBD2. Per germline, CDR1 SGDLS and CDR2 YYNGEE. Trimming cost V 0 bases and J 7 bases; bases outside gene matches: 6. This CDR3 spans 15 amino acids. CDR3 sequence: CASSVGALAGNEQFF. DNA of the CDR3: TGTGCCAGCAGCGTAGGGGCTCTAGCGGGTAATGAGCAGTTCTTC.

The chain couples TRBV5-5 to TRBJ2-1, with TRBD1 matching over 10 bases. After removal of 0 bases from V and 4 bases from J, the junction contained 10 bases not matched to a gene. Germline V gives CDR1 SGHKS, CDR2 YYEKEE (reference sequence). The length of the CDR3 is 18 residues. Written as DNA, the CDR3 is TGTGCCAGCAGCTTGGGACAGGGGGCTTCACTTGGTTACAATGAGCAGTTCTTC. It translates to CASSLGQGASLGYNEQFF.

The chain has TRBV6-6 and TRBJ2-7; D is perhaps TRBD1 or TRBD2 (5 bases each). Germline assignment: CDR1 MNHNY and CDR2 SVGAGI (reference sequence). The V end lost 0 bases, the J end lost 4 bases, and 13 bases lay between the germline ends. The CDR3 is made up of 15 amino acids. The CDR3, as DNA: TGTGCCAGCAGTTACTCGATGGGGACGGGTTACGAGCAGTACTTC. Amino acid sequence: CASSYSMGTGYEQYF.

V and J are TRBV7-2 and TRBJ2-1; perhaps TRBD1 as D (5 bases). V lost 1 base to trimming and J lost 8 bases, with 6 bases between them. Per the germline V gene, CDR1 is SGHTA and CDR2 is FQGNSA. The CDR3 has 12 amino acids. The DNA of the CDR3 is TGTGCCAGCAGCTTAGGGGGCGATGAGCAGTTCTTC. Its translation is CASSLGGDEQFF.

The chain couples TRBV7-9 to TRBJ1-1; weak D call: TRBD1 (6 bases). Germline V gene data show CDR1 as SEHNR and CDR2 as FQNEAQ (reference sequence). V shed 7 bases and J shed 5 bases, with 8 bases lying between them. This CDR3 region has 11 residues. This CDR3 reads CASKGETEAFF. As DNA, the CDR3 is TGTGCCAGCAAGGGGGAAACTGAAGCTTTCTTT.

This chain uses TRBV7-2 with TRBJ1-1, with a weak D call TRBD1 (6 bases). Germline CDR1 reads SGHTA; CDR2 reads FQGNSA. V lost 4 bases and J lost 0, with 12 bases in between. This CDR3 region has 15 residues. CDR3 residues: CASSSRTDMNTEAFF. CDR3 DNA sequence: TGTGCCAGCAGCTCCAGGACAGATATGAACACTGAAGCTTTCTTT.

The CDR3 spells CASSLGSSGTFQETQYF. Here the CDR3 DNA reads TGTGCCAGCAGCTTAGGGTCTAGCGGAACTTTCCAAGAGACCCAGTACTTC. The chain employs TRBV7-9 and TRBJ2-5, with 7 bases that match TRBD2. Germline CDR1 is SEHNR and CDR2 is FQNEAQ (reference sequence). CDR3 size: 17 residues. Trimming at V came to 1 base and at J to 1 base, leaving 9 bases not matched to a gene.

V is TRBV5-1 and J is TRBJ2-7; D is unclear. Germline V CDR1 and CDR2: SGHRS, YFSETQ. V gave up 3 bases and J gave up 5 bases, with 12 bases separating them. The CDR3 covers 13 residues. The DNA for the CDR3 is TGCGCCAGCAGCTCCCAAGTAGGGAACGAGCAGTACTTC. Translating it yields CASSSQVGNEQYF.

The chain uses TRBV7-3 and TRBJ2-3, with 8 bases aligning to TRBD2. J gave up 2 bases and V 2 bases, and 3 bases lay outside the gene matches. The CDR3 consists of 15 residues. Germline loops: CDR1 SGHTA, CDR2 FQGTGA. Written as DNA, the CDR3 is TGTGCCAGCAGCTTACGGCGGGGGGACACAGATACGCAGTATTTT. Amino acids: CASSLRRGDTDTQYF.

The chain uses TRBV15 and TRBJ1-2; D unresolved. The CDR3 consists of 12 residues. V lost 4 bases, J lost 3 bases, and 6 bases lay in between. The germline V gene has CDR1 LNHNV and CDR2 YYDKDF (reference sequence). The CDR3 here is CATSNPDYGYTF. CDR3 DNA sequence: TGTGCCACCAGCAACCCAGACTATGGCTACACCTTC.

The chain joins TRBV5-4 to TRBJ1-3; D gene unclear. CDR1 is SGHNT and CDR2 is YYREEE in the germline V gene (reference sequence). The V and J ends lost 0 bases and 0 bases respectively, with 4 bases between them. This CDR3 spans 14 amino acids. CDR3 loop: CASSLGSSGNTIYF. CDR3 nucleotide sequence: TGTGCCAGCAGCTTGGGTTCCTCTGGAAACACCATATATTTT.

CDR3 region: CASSEGQGLADTQYF. The CDR3 bases are TGTGCCAGCAGTGAAGGACAGGGATTAGCAGATACGCAGTATTTT. The V gene is TRBV2, the J gene TRBJ2-3; 7 bases map to TRBD1. CDR3 size: 15 residues. V gave up 1 base and J gave up 4 bases; unmatched junction bases: 5. The germline V gene encodes CDR1 SNHLY and CDR2 FYNNEI.

The chain joins TRBV5-1 to TRBJ1-5; D is ambiguous. From germline, CDR1 is SGHRS and CDR2 YFSETQ. This CDR3 comprises 15 residues. Trimming stripped 1 base from V and 1 base from J, with 9 bases between. The CDR3 sequence is CASSLSGISNQPQHF. CDR3 sequence (DNA): TGCGCCAGCAGCTTGTCCGGGATCAGCAATCAGCCCCAGCATTTT.

The chain recombines TRBV19 with TRBJ2-1, with 11 bases fitting TRBD2. Germline lookup yields CDR1 LNHDA and CDR2 SQIVND (reference sequence). V lost 1 base and J lost 9; bases outside the gene matches: 8. This CDR3 is built from 16 residues. In DNA, the CDR3 is TGTGCCAGTAGTATAGTTAGTAGCGGGAGGGCCGGTGAGCAGTTCTTC. Protein: CASSIVSSGRAGEQFF. The whole variable domain, remainder taken from reference TRBV19 and TRBJ2-1, is DGGITQSPKYLFRKEGQNVTLSCEQNLNHDAMYWYRQDPGQGLRLIYYSQIVNDFQKGDIAEGYSVSREKKESFPLTVTSAQKNPTAFYLCASSIVSSGRAGEQFFGPGTRLTVL.

This rearrangement joins TRBV19 to TRBJ2-7; no definite D call. The CDR3 loop spans 13 amino acids. The V gene lost 1 base and the J gene lost 5 bases, with 9 bases spanning the gap. Germline CDR1 and CDR2: LNHDA and SQIVND (reference sequence). The CDR3 sequence: CASSIVSGDEQYF. The DNA of the CDR3 is TGTGCCAGTAGTATAGTCAGTGGGGACGAGCAGTACTTC.